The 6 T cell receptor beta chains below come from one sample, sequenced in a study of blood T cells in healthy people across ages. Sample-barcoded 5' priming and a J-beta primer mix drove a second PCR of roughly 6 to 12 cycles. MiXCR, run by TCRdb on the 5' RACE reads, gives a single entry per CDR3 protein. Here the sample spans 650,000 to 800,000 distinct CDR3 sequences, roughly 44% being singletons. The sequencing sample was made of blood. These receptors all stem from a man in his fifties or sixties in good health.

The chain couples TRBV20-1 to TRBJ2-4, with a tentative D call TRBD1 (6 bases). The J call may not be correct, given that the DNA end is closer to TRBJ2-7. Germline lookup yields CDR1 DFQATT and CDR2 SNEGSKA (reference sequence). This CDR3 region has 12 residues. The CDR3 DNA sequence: TGCAGTGCTAGCAGGACAGCTTACGAGCAGTACTTC. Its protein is CSASRTAYEQYF.

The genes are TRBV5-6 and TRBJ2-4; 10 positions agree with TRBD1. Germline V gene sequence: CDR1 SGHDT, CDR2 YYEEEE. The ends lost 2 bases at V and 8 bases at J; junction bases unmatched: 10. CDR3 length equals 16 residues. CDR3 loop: CASSLTTGGGEDIQYF. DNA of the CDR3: TGTGCCAGCAGCTTAACGACAGGGGGCGGTGAGGACATTCAGTACTTC.

The chain's CDR3 is CASSLGSVSEQYF. The CDR3 nucleotides are TGTGCCAGCAGCTTAGGGTCCGTCTCCGAGCAGTACTTC. The chain joins TRBV7-2 to TRBJ2-7; D ambiguous. Looked up from germline, CDR1 is SGHTA and CDR2 is FQGNSA. The CDR3 has 13 residues. The V gene lost 1 base and the J gene lost 6 bases, with 10 bases spanning the gap.

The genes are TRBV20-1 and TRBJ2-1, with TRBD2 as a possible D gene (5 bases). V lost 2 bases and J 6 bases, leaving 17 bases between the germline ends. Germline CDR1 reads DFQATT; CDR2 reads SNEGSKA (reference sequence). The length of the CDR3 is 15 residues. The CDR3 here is CSARKAQYRGNEQFF. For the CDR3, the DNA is TGCAGTGCTAGAAAAGCCCAATATCGGGGCAATGAGCAGTTCTTC.

CDR3 region: CSARASSTYEQYF. As DNA, the CDR3 is TGCAGTGCTAGGGCTAGCTCTACCTACGAGCAGTACTTC. The V and J genes are TRBV20-1 and TRBJ2-7, with D possibly TRBD2 on 5 matching bases. Trimming shortened V by 3 bases and J by 2 bases, and 11 bases separated the two germline ends. There are 13 residues in the CDR3. Germline loops: CDR1 DFQATT, CDR2 SNEGSKA (reference sequence).

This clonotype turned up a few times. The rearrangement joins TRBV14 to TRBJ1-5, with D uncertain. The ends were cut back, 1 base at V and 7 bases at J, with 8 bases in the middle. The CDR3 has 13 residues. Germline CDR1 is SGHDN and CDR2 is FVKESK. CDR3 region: CASSQGFYQPQHF. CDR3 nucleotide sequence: TGTGCCAGCAGCCAAGGTTTTTACCAGCCCCAGCATTTT.